Listed here is a single T cell receptor beta chain. The V gene lost 3 bases and the J gene lost 12 bases, with 28 bases spanning the gap. CDR3 length: 17 residues. Germline CDR1 and CDR2: SGHDT and YYEEEE. This record comes from a study of blood T cell repertoires in COVID-19. Looking at the study overall: Material from acute and convalescent COVID-19 was sourced from the United States, Italy and Spain.

As handled by the study authors: Reference gene primer amplification yielded estimated nucleated cell counts. Measured with immunoSEQ multiplex PCR; TCRdb has only the in-frame clones, and not every one. V and J calls and clone size follow that table, whereas D and trimming were derived from the DNA. The repertoire consists of approximately 110,000 clones, with around four fifths occurring once and the leading ten covering 18%. This chain uses TRBV5-6 with TRBJ2-1; perhaps TRBD2 as D (5 bases). The source is a woman aged 55 to 70 with acute or convalescent COVID-19. The specimen sequenced was peripheral blood. CDR3 loop: CASSSLDYLLQISGQFF. The CDR3 DNA sequence: TGTGCCAGCAGCTCCCTCGACTATTTACTCCAAATAAGCGGGCAGTTCTTC.